The following is a T cell receptor (beta chain) sequence with its context. This sample is part of a study of blood T cells in healthy people across ages. For every donor, a draw yielded around 10 milliliters of peripheral blood. A second PCR, run for about 7 to 11 cycles, used a sample-barcoded 5' primer plus a J-beta primer mix. Via MiXCR, TCRdb re-called the 5' RACE reads, giving one row per CDR3 protein. In the table there are more than 1,000,000 distinct CDR3 sequences, under 30% of which are singletons. The CDR3 runs 16 residues. Germline V lookup: CDR1 LNHDA, CDR2 SQIVND (reference sequence). J was trimmed by 3 bases and V by 4 bases; bases with no gene match: 3. The same data also contributed to another study, on T cells of mothers and their children.

This receptor was obtained from a girl aged 2-9 years in good health. The J gene is TRBJ2-1, the V gene TRBV19; 13 positions match TRBD2. The sequenced sample was blood. CDR3 DNA sequence: TGTGCCAGTAGTAAGACTAGCGGGGGGCACTACAATGAGCAGTTCTTC. It encodes CASSKTSGGHYNEQFF.